This T cell receptor beta chain was sequenced in a study of T cells in Graves' hyperthyroidism and ophthalmopathy. There were TCR beta CDR3 regions amplified from RNA transcripts. Carried out on the TCR CDR3, a first-round RT-PCR used the HTBI primer set. Each CDR3 protein gets one entry after TCRdb re-called the multiplex PCR reads with MiXCR. Among a few hundred thousand distinct CDR3 sequences listed, around 13% were seen once. About this clonotype itself: The antigen is unknown.

V lost 0 bases, J lost 4 bases, and 12 bases lay in between. The CDR3 totals 15 residues. CDR1 and CDR2 from the germline V gene are SGHTA and FQGNSA. With duration under 3 months, ophthalmopathy was active: Clinical Activity Score at least 3, NOSPECS at least 4. Every diagnosis used clinical symptoms, serum thyroxine and TRAb, thyroid ultrasound and orbital computed tomography. Study-level findings and limits: Ophthalmopathy was identified by the model a median roughly 6.5 months ahead of onset. A model using 13 V-J features told ophthalmopathy apart from stable hyperthyroidism.

Sequenced sample: blood. The origin of this receptor is a woman in her 30s with Graves' ophthalmopathy. The chain couples TRBV7-2 to TRBJ2-5, with a possible D match to TRBD2 (6 bases). Written as DNA, the CDR3 is TGTGCCAGCAGCTTAGCGGCGGGGCCGGTAGAGACCCAGTACTTC. Protein: CASSLAAGPVETQYF.